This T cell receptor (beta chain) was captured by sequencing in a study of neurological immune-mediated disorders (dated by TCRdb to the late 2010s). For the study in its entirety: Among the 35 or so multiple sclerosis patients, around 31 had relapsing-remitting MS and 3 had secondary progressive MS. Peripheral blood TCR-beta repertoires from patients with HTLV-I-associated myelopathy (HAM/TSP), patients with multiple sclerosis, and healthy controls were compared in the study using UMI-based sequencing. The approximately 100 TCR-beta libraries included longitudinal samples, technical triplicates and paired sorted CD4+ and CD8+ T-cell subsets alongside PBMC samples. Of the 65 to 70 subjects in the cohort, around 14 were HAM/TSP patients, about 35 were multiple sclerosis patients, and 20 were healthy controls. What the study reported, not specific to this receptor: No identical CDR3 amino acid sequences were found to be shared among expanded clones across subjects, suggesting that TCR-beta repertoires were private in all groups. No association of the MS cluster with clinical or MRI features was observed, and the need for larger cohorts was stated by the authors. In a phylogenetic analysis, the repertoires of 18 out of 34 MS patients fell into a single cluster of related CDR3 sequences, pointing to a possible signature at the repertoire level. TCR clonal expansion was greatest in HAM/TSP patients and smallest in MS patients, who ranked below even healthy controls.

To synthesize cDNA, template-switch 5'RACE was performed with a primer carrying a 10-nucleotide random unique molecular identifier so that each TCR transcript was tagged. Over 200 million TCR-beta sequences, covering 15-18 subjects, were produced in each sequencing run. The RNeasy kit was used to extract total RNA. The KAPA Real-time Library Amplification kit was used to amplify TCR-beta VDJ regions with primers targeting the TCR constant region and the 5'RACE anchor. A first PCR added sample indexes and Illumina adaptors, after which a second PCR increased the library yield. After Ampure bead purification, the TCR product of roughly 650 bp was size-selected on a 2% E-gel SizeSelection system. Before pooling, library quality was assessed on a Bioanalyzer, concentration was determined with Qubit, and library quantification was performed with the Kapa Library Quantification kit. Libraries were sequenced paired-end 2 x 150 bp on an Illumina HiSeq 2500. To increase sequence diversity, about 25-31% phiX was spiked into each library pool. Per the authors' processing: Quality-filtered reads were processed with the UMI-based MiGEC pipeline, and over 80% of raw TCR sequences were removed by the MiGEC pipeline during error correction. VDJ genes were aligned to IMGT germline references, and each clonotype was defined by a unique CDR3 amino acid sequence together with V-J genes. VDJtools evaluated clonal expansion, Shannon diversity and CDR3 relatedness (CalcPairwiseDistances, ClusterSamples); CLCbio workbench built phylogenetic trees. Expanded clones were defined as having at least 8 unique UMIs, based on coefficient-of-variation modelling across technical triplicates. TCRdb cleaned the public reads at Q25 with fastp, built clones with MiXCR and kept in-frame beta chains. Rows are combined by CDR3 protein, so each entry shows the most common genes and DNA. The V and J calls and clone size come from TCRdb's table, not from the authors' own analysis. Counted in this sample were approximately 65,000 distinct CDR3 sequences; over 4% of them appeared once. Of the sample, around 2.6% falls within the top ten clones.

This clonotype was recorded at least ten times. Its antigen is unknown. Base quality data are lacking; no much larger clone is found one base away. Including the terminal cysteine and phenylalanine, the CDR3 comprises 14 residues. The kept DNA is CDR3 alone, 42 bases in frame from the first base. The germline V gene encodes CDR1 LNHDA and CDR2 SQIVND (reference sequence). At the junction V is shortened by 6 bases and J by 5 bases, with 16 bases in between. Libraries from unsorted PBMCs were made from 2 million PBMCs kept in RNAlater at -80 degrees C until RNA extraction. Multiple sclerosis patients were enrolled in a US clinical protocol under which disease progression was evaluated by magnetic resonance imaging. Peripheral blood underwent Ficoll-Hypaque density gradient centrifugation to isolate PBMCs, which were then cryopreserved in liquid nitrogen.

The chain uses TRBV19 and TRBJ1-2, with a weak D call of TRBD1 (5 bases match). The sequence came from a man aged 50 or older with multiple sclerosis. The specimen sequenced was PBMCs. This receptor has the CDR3 CASRKQEGWYGYTF. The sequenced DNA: TGTGCCAGTAGGAAACAGGAGGGATGGTATGGCTACACCTTC.